One sample yielded the 2 T cell receptor beta chains listed below, sequenced in a study of radiotherapy plus CTLA-4 blockade in lung cancer. Assay: immunoSEQ multiplex PCR; the TCRdb copy retains only in-frame clones and omits some. The sample lists about 120,000 clones; approximately 90% were seen once. The sample here was peripheral blood, taken from a patient treated with radiotherapy plus ipilimumab. The receptor source for this set is a human donor with non-small cell lung cancer that progressed on radiotherapy plus ipilimumab.

The chain uses TRBV6-5 and TRBJ2-5; 8 bases line up with TRBD2. Germline trimming cut 8 bases from V and 4 bases from J; bases unmatched to any gene: 12. The CDR3 is 15 amino acids. In germline, CDR1 is MNHEY, CDR2 SVGAGI. CDR3: CASLRPGLGRETQYF. The CDR3 DNA reads as TGTGCCAGCCTAAGACCGGGACTAGGTAGAGAGACCCAGTACTTC.

The chain combines TRBV10-3 with TRBJ2-5, with 10 positions matching TRBD1. The CDR3 totals 13 residues. Germline-derived CDR1 and CDR2 are ENHRY and SYGVKD. Losses at the gene ends were 5 bases for V and 10 bases for J; bases not matched to a gene: 7. CDR3 sequence: CAISPGQGMDQYF. CDR3 DNA sequence: TGTGCCATCAGTCCGGGACAGGGGATGGACCAGTACTTC.